The next 26 T cell receptor beta chains were all read from a single sample in a study of shared T cell receptors in the human thymus. The protocol was immunoSEQ multiplex PCR, while the TCRdb copy is restricted to in-frame clones and leaves out a portion. The profile shows hundreds of thousands of clones, 70% to 90% of them singletons. These data are also associated with another study on human thymus T cells.

Source material: thymocytes. Receptor source: a boy under two years old with a congenital heart defect.

J is TRBJ1-5 and V is TRBV11-2; D call uncertain. V lost 0 bases to trimming and J lost 0 bases, with 3 bases between them. The CDR3 sequence is 14 residues long. Germline CDR1 is SGHAT and CDR2 is FQNNGV. The CDR3 region has the DNA TGTGCCAGCAGCTTAGATCTTAGCAATCAGCCCCAGCATTTT. Translated: CASSLDLSNQPQHF. The variable domain in full, completed from reference TRBV11-2 and TRBJ1-5, reads EAGVAQSPRYKIIEKRQSVAFWCNPISGHATLYWYQQILGQGPKLLIQFQNNGVVDDSQLPKDRFSAERLKGVDSTLKIQPAKLEDSAVYLCASSLDLSNQPQHFGDGTRLSIL.

The J gene is TRBJ2-1, the V gene TRBV9; 8 bases are shared with TRBD2. The CDR3 has 17 residues. Germline CDR1 SGDLS, CDR2 YYNGEE. The V and J ends lost 3 bases and 3 bases, in that order; junction bases with no gene match: 11. CDR3 nucleotides: TGTGCCAGCAGCGAATCCCAAAGCGGGAGCTTCTACAATGAGCAGTTCTTC. Translated: CASSESQSGSFYNEQFF.

The chain links TRBV14 to TRBJ1-1; TRBD1 matches at 7 bases. In germline, CDR1 is SGHDN, CDR2 FVKESK. There are 19 residues in the CDR3. V gave up 0 bases and J gave up 0 bases; unmatched junction bases: 13. The CDR3 DNA sequence: TGTGCCAGCAGCCAAGATGAGACAGGGACCGATACGATGAACACTGAAGCTTTCTTT. Its protein product is CASSQDETGTDTMNTEAFF.

The J gene is TRBJ2-2, the V gene TRBV7-3; D is perhaps TRBD2 (5 bases). Between the trimmed V and J ends, which lost 1 base and 2 bases, there was a span of 20 bases. Germline V gives CDR1 SGHTA, CDR2 FQGTGA. The CDR3 contains 19 residues. This CDR3 reads CASSLNPFGRLANTGELFF. The CDR3 region has the DNA TGTGCCAGCAGCTTAAATCCTTTCGGTAGGCTAGCCAACACCGGGGAGCTGTTTTTT.

This chain joins TRBV25-1 and TRBJ2-3, with D perhaps matching TRBD2 (5 bases). The CDR3 is 15 residues long. The V and J ends lost 5 bases and 2 bases respectively, with 14 bases between them. The germline CDR1 and CDR2 sequences are MGHDK and SYGVNS. The CDR3 nucleotides read TGTGCCAGCAGTCCCCCGGGGTGGACCACAGATACGCAGTATTTT. Translation gives CASSPPGWTTDTQYF.

V usage is TRBV5-6 and J usage is TRBJ1-3; D is unresolved. Trimming pared 3 bases from V and 12 bases from J, leaving 22 bases between. Germline V CDR1 and CDR2: SGHDT, YYEEEE. The CDR3 length is 15 residues. The DNA for the CDR3 is TGTGCCAGCAGCTCTGGGCCTCCCTCACCCGATCTCATATATTTT. It codes for CASSSGPPSPDLIYF.

There are a few counts of this clone. J is TRBJ2-7 and V is TRBV4-1; 12 bases agree with TRBD1. The CDR3 covers 14 residues. Germline V gene lookup returns CDR1 MGHRA and CDR2 YSYEKL. After removal of 4 bases from V and 6 bases from J, the junction contained 4 bases not matched to a gene. CDR3 sequence reads: CASSLRDRGREQYF. The DNA of the CDR3 is TGCGCCAGCAGCCTCCGGGACAGGGGGCGCGAGCAGTACTTC.

V usage is TRBV5-6 and J usage is TRBJ2-7; 11 bases match TRBD2. Germline loops: CDR1 SGHDT, CDR2 YYEEEE. The CDR3 totals 19 residues. After removal of 2 bases from V and 2 bases from J, the junction contained 15 bases not matched to a gene. As DNA, the CDR3 is TGTGCCAGCAGCTTCTTACCGGGACTAGCGGTGGGCCGGACCTACGAGCAGTACTTC. Translation gives CASSFLPGLAVGRTYEQYF.

The V call is TRBV2, the J call TRBJ2-7; tentatively, D is TRBD1 (6 bases). In germline, CDR1 is SNHLY, CDR2 FYNNEI. The length of the CDR3 is 16 residues. Trimming shortened V by 0 bases and J by 3 bases, and 15 bases separated the two germline ends. The CDR3: CASSEAHGRGIYEQYF. The CDR3, as DNA: TGTGCCAGCAGTGAAGCGCATGGCAGGGGAATCTACGAGCAGTACTTC.

The V call is TRBV18, the J call TRBJ2-1; perhaps TRBD2 as D (6 bases). The ends were cut back, 3 bases at V and 7 bases at J, with 16 bases in the middle. CDR1 KGHSH and CDR2 LQKENI come from the germline V gene. The length of the CDR3 is 15 residues. The CDR3 reads CASSPYAGRANEQFF. The CDR3 coding sequence is TGTGCCAGCTCACCTTACGCGGGAAGGGCGAATGAGCAGTTCTTC.

V gene TRBV18 combines with J gene TRBJ1-5; D uncertain. From germline, CDR1 is KGHSH and CDR2 LQKENI. The CDR3 is made up of 13 amino acids. V lost 4 bases to trimming and J lost 0 bases, with 4 bases between them. CDR3 nucleotides: TGTGCCAGCTCACTAAATAGCAATCAGCCCCAGCATTTT. It specifies CASSLNSNQPQHF.

This clone appeared a few times. The rearrangement joins TRBV28 to TRBJ2-2; no firm D call. With 2 bases removed from V and 6 bases from J, the gap between germline ends came to 7 bases. The germline gives CDR1 MDHEN, CDR2 SYDVKM. CDR3 size: 13 residues. CDR3 loop: CASSLRLPGELFF. The CDR3 bases are TGTGCCAGCAGTTTACGACTTCCCGGGGAGCTGTTTTTT.

Note on this clone: Additional DNA sequences in this sample encode the identical CDR3. This chain joins TRBV25-1 and TRBJ1-6, with 8 nucleotides matching TRBD1. Per the germline V gene, CDR1 is MGHDK and CDR2 is SYGVNS. With 4 bases clipped from V and 13 bases from J, the junction kept 15 bases outside the gene matches. The CDR3 runs 16 residues. CDR3 in amino acids: CASSGSTGAFFSPLHF. CDR3 in DNA: TGTGCCAGCAGTGGCTCGACAGGGGCGTTCTTTTCCCCCCTCCACTTT.

The V and J genes are TRBV6-1 and TRBJ2-7; 9 bases agree with TRBD1. The V gene's germline CDR1 is MNHNS and CDR2 SASEGT. The junction had 12 bases not matched to a gene; V was cut back by 4 bases and J by 5 bases. The CDR3 is 16 residues long. This CDR3 is CASSALSPGQGHEQYF. Written as DNA, the CDR3 is TGTGCCAGCAGTGCTCTTTCGCCGGGACAGGGCCACGAGCAGTACTTC.

A few counts support this clone. V and J are TRBV4-3 and TRBJ1-1, with D possibly TRBD1 on 5 matching bases. This CDR3 has 16 amino acids. The germline V gene has CDR1 LGHNA and CDR2 YSLEER. Trimming took off 0 bases at V and 3 bases at J, with 14 bases between the two ends. CDR3 nucleotides: TGCGCCAGCAGCCAAGATGGGACGACTAGGCACACTGAAGCTTTCTTT. It specifies CASSQDGTTRHTEAFF.

The V and J genes are TRBV12-5 and TRBJ2-3, with 9 bases identical to TRBD2. The germline V gene encodes CDR1 LGHNT and CDR2 FRNRAP. With V trimmed by 6 bases and J by 5 bases, 12 bases remained unmatched. This CDR3 is 16 amino acids long. CDR3 in DNA: TGTGCTAGTGGCCCCGGGGTAGCGGGAGTAGGAGATACGCAGTATTTT. Translating it yields CASGPGVAGVGDTQYF.

The chain carries TRBV19 and TRBJ1-2; tentative D call: TRBD1 (5 bases). CDR3 length equals 15 residues. CDR1 and CDR2 from the germline V gene are LNHDA and SQIVND (reference sequence). The V end was cut by 1 base, the J end by 5 bases, with 14 bases between. CDR3 sequence reads: CASSIAAGHRYGYTF. The CDR3 DNA reads TGTGCCAGTAGTATAGCAGCCGGACACCGATATGGCTACACCTTC.

The chain is built from TRBV6-6 and TRBJ2-7; 8 bases map to TRBD1. From germline, CDR1 is MNHNY and CDR2 SVGAGI (reference sequence). The length of the CDR3 is 14 residues. V dropped 7 bases and J dropped 6; count of bases not matched to a gene: 11. The CDR3 nucleotides read TGTGCCAGCACTCCAGGACAGGGTCTCGGCGAGCAGTACTTC. Its translation: CASTPGQGLGEQYF.

This chain links TRBV7-6 with TRBJ1-5; tentatively, D is TRBD1 (5 bases). Germline CDR1 is SGHVS and CDR2 is FNYEAQ. V lost 5 bases to trimming and J lost 6 bases, with 14 bases between them. The CDR3 has 14 amino acids. The CDR3 DNA follows: TGTGCCAGCAGCGCCCAGGGAGGAGGTCAGCCCCAGCATTTT. This sequence encodes CASSAQGGGQPQHF.

The V and J genes are TRBV14 and TRBJ2-7; a weak D match, TRBD2 (6 bases). This CDR3 is built from 16 residues. Germline CDR1 and CDR2: SGHDN and FVKESK. Trimming took off 0 bases at V and 4 bases at J, with 16 bases between the two ends. CDR3 residues: CASSQDRGGSDYEQYF. The DNA for the CDR3 is TGTGCCAGCAGCCAAGATCGGGGAGGATCGGATTACGAGCAGTACTTC.

This clone was detected once. This chain connects TRBV19 to TRBJ1-1; D is undetermined. CDR1 is LNHDA, CDR2 SQIVND, per germline (reference sequence). The CDR3 has 13 amino acids. V lost 9 bases and J 3 bases, leaving 14 bases between the germline ends. This CDR3 reads CARPLKTDTEAFF. The CDR3 nucleotides are TGTGCCAGGCCACTCAAAACGGACACTGAAGCTTTCTTT.

This sequence joins TRBV15 and TRBJ2-3, with 8 nucleotides matching TRBD2. Trimming removed 5 bases from V and 4 bases from J; junction bases left unmatched: 8. The germline CDR1 and CDR2 sequences are LNHNV and YYDKDF (reference sequence). This CDR3 region has 15 residues. DNA of the CDR3: TGTGCCACCAGCCGGGGGGGGGCAGGGTCAGATACGCAGTATTTT. It translates to CATSRGGAGSDTQYF.

CDR3 sequence (DNA): TGTGCCAGCAGTGCAGCTGAAGGGGCAGGGGGTAACACTGAAGCTTTCTTT. Translation: CASSAAEGAGGNTEAFF. The chain is built from TRBV27 and TRBJ1-1; 7 bases are a match to TRBD1. The CDR3 consists of 17 residues. V shed 5 bases and J 2 bases; nucleotides not matched to a gene: 14. CDR1 is MNHEY and CDR2 is SMNVEV in the germline V gene (reference sequence).

The chain links TRBV28 to TRBJ1-6; 9 bases are shared with TRBD1. The CDR3 is 15 amino acids. V shed 6 bases and J 9 bases; nucleotides not matched to a gene: 9. Germline assignment: CDR1 MDHEN and CDR2 SYDVKM. CDR3 in amino acids: CASSIGTGRRSPLHF. CDR3 DNA: TGTGCCAGCAGCATCGGGACAGGGAGACGTTCACCCCTCCACTTT.

The gene calls are TRBV7-9 and TRBJ1-1; 9 bases align to TRBD1. The germline V gene has CDR1 SEHNR and CDR2 FQNEAQ (reference sequence). Losses at the gene ends were 5 bases for V and 13 bases for J; bases not matched to a gene: 14. The CDR3 length is 14 residues. Here the CDR3 reads CASSRSRLTGGIFF. The CDR3 region has the DNA TGTGCCAGCAGCCGATCCCGATTGACAGGGGGAATTTTCTTT.

The CDR3 is CASSDTGTGQFF. DNA for the CDR3: TGTGCCAGCAGCGACACCGGGACAGGGCAGTTCTTC. V is TRBV7-3 and J is TRBJ2-1, with 8 nucleotides matching TRBD1. Germline values: CDR1 SGHTA, CDR2 FQGTGA. CDR3 length equals 12 residues. The V and J ends lost 5 bases and 12 bases, in that order; junction bases with no gene match: 6.